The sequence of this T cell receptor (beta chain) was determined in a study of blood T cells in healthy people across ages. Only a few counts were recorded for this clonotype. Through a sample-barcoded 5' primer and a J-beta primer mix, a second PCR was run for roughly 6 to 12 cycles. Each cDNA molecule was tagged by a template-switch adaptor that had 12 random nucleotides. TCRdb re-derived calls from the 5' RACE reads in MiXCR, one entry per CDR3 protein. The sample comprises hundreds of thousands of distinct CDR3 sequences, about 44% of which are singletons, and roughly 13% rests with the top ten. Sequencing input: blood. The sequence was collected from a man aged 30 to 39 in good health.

CDR3 DNA: TGTGCCAGCACCACCCCTGGGGAGGGAAAGGCCAAAAACATTCAGTACTTC. Its translation is CASTTPGEGKAKNIQYF. The rearrangement joins TRBV28 to TRBJ2-4; TRBD2 aligns across 7 bases. The germline V gene has CDR1 MDHEN and CDR2 SYDVKM. The length of the CDR3 is 17 residues. J was trimmed by 1 base and V by 7 bases; bases with no gene match: 13.